Listed below are T cell receptor beta chains from one sample, sequenced in a study of blood T cell repertoires in COVID-19. Only in-frame clones appear in the TCRdb table, and some are missing; sequencing was by immunoSEQ multiplex PCR. The repertoire holds more than 200,000 clones, with approximately 80% as singletons. Input material: PBMCs or T cells enriched from blood (not recorded which). The receptors originated from a man aged 25 to 45 with acute COVID-19. CDR3s include the opening cysteine and the closing phenylalanine or tryptophan. A D gene is named only where the DNA matches it firmly. Rows may omit the clone size; those that give it use once, few, many or a size class.

D | J | V | size | DNA | CDR3
NA | TRBJ2-1 | TRBV14 | NA | TGTGCCAGCAGCCAATTTTTGGGCAGAGTGGGGGCCAATGAGCAGTTCTTC | CASSQFLGRVGANEQFF
NA | TRBJ1-1 | TRBV7-6 | few | TGTGCCAGCAGCTCCATGACAGACCCGAACACTGAAGCTTTCTTT | CASSSMTDPNTEAFF
TRBD1 | TRBJ1-4 | TRBV5-1 | NA | TGCGCCAGCAGCCCAGGGGGTTTTGATGAAAAACTGTTTTTT | CASSPGGFDEKLFF
NA | TRBJ2-1 | TRBV7-3 | NA | TGTGCCAGCAGCTTAGCAACCGGGATTGAGAATGAGCAGTTCTTC | CASSLATGIENEQFF
NA | TRBJ1-6 | TRBV7-6 | few | TGTGCCAGCAGCAGAGCCACAGATTATAATTCACCCCTCCACTTT | CASSRATDYNSPLHF
TRBD1 | TRBJ1-2 | TRBV20-1 | NA | TGCAGTGCGACACAGGGGATCGGCTACACCTTC | CSATQGIGYTF
NA | TRBJ2-3 | TRBV9 | few | TGTGCCAGCAGCCCGCACTTCTTGTCTGAGAGCACAGATACGCAGTATTTT | CASSPHFLSESTDTQYF
NA | TRBJ2-3 | TRBV10-2 | NA | TGCGCCACTCACGGGGTATCTAGCACAGATACGCAGTATTTT | CATHGVSSTDTQYF
NA | TRBJ1-2 | TRBV4-1 | NA | TGCGCCAGCAGCCATGATCGGGACACAAACTATGGCTACACCTTC | CASSHDRDTNYGYTF
NA | TRBJ1-1 | TRBV10-3 | NA | TGTGCCATCAGTGAGTACACAGGGAGTGAAGCTTTCTTT | CAISEYTGSEAFF
TRBD1 | TRBJ2-5 | TRBV9 | NA | TGTGCCAGCAGCCCTCCACAGGGGCAAGAGACCCAGTACTTC | CASSPPQGQETQYF
NA | TRBJ2-3 | TRBV3-1/TRBV3-2 | NA | TGTGCCAGCAGCCCAGGGACACAGCGCACAGATACGCAGTATTTT | CASSPGTQRTDTQYF
TRBD1 | TRBJ1-4 | TRBV19 | NA | TGTGCCAGTAGGACTAACCACAGGGGCGAAAAACTGTTTTTT | CASRTNHRGEKLFF
TRBD1 | TRBJ2-2 | TRBV3-1/TRBV3-2 | NA | TGTGCCAGCAGCACCCACCCCCGACAGGGGGCTTCTGGGGAGCTGTTTTTT | CASSTHPRQGASGELFF
TRBD1 | TRBJ2-1 | TRBV27 | NA | TGTGCCAGCAGTTTATGGACAGGGGACCCCTACAATGAGCAGTTCTTC | CASSLWTGDPYNEQFF
NA | TRBJ2-5 | TRBV9 | NA | TGTGCCAGCAGCGTGACAGGAAGGGAGACCCAGTACTTC | CASSVTGRETQYF